Listed below are T cell receptor beta chains from one sample, sequenced in a study of CD8+ T cells in alopecia areata. Some clones are missing from TCRdb's copy, which holds only in-frame ones; the method was immunoSEQ multiplex PCR. Here the sample spans around 160,000 clones, 50% to 65% being singletons. Sequenced material: CD4+ T cells sorted from blood, taken at week 24, from a patient treated with tofacitinib. These TCRs come from a human donor with alopecia areata. The conserved cysteine and the conserved F or W are not part of the CDR3 here. The order of the fields is clone size, V gene, J gene, CDR3 protein. Expanded clones are given a class, and other clones once, few, many or no size at all.

-	TRBV4-1	TRBJ1-2	ASSHIVGPSANYGYT
few	TRBV7-2	TRBJ2-3	ASSLASGGATDTQY
-	TRBV30	TRBJ2-3	AWRLAGSTDTQY
few	TRBV30	TRBJ1-2	AWSERGIGGYT
-	TRBV29-1	TRBJ2-6	SVDTPSGANVLT
-	TRBV30	TRBJ1-2	AWSLKGRDPYGYT
-	TRBV9	TRBJ1-6	ASSLGGEGSPLH
few	TRBV15	TRBJ2-1	ATSRSPGQGHNEQF
-	TRBV15	TRBJ1-1	ATSPQMKDTEAF
few	TRBV2	TRBJ2-5	ASRADSGGSKTQY
-	TRBV10-1	TRBJ2-7	ASRTGGYEQY
-	TRBV29-1	TRBJ1-2	SAEGTGNGYT
-	TRBV19	TRBJ2-3	ASSVGTYTDTQY
once	TRBV15	TRBJ2-1	ATSFGYNEQF
-	TRBV30	TRBJ1-3	AWTKRVLTSSGNTIY
-	TRBV11-3	TRBJ2-1	ASSILAGGLVVNEQF
-	TRBV5-6	TRBJ2-3	ASIMGLAGTDTQY
-	TRBV27	TRBJ1-3	ASTGQGSGNTIY
-	TRBV15	TRBJ1-2	ATSREGGVSYGYT
-	TRBV7-9	TRBJ2-3	ASSLGAGEY
-	TRBV4-1	TRBJ2-5	ASSQEGLGETQY
few	TRBV29-1	TRBJ1-1	SVFGAF
-	TRBV11-2	TRBJ2-5	ASSSGTVKETQY
few	TRBV2	TRBJ2-5	ASSEGQQETQY
few	TRBV7-2	TRBJ2-3	ASSLSPGATQY
-	TRBV6-5	TRBJ1-5	ASSGTGDQPQH
-	TRBV29-1	TRBJ1-2	SVEMSGGGFGYT
few	TRBV4-2	TRBJ2-7	ASSQVGGASYEQY
-	TRBV5-6	TRBJ1-5	ASSLEGQSSNQPQH
-	TRBV30	TRBJ1-4	AWRRQGYEKLF
few	TRBV29-1	TRBJ2-6	SVVGRTNSGANVLT
-	TRBV29-1	TRBJ1-2	SAGDNSRGYT
-	TRBV18	TRBJ1-1	ASSPWDRVYTEAF
-	TRBV5-1	TRBJ2-5	ASSPGGGGKETQY
-	TRBV7-8	TRBJ2-5	ASRMGVASVETQY
-	TRBV6-5	TRBJ1-4	ASSPEGGHEKLF
-	TRBV7-2	TRBJ2-1	ASSLASTRYNEQF
-	TRBV7-9	TRBJ1-2	ASSFRDGYT
-	TRBV6-5	TRBJ2-4	ASSSQQGAKNIQY
-	TRBV30	TRBJ2-2	AWSATKNTGELF
few	TRBV7-9	TRBJ2-3	ASSPLGSTDTQY
few	TRBV9	TRBJ1-4	ASSVGPNNEKLF
-	TRBV29-1	TRBJ1-1	SVMLGTEAF
-	TRBV4-1	TRBJ1-5	ASSQAAGAVPNQPQH
few	TRBV5-1	-	ASSLVFGQGGEQY
-	TRBV18	TRBJ1-1	ASSPDRGDTEAF
-	TRBV28	TRBJ2-5	ASSFRRFGTSGKETQY
-	TRBV29-1	TRBJ1-1	SVVSVMNTEAF